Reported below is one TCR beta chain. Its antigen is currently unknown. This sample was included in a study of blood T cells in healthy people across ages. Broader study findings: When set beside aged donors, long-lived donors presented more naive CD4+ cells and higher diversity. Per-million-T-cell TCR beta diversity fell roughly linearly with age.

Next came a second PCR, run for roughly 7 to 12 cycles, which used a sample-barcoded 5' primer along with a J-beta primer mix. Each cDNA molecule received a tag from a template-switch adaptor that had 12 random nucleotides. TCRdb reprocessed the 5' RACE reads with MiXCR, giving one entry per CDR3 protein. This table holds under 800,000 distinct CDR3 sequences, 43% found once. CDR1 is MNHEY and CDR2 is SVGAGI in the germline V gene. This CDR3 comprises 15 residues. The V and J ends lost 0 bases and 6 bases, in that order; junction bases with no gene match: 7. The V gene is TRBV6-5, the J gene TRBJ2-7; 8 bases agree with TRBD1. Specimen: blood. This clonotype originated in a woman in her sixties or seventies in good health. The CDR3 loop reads CASSYSSGGQGEQYF. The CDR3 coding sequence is TGTGCCAGCAGTTACTCGAGTGGTGGACAGGGCGAGCAGTACTTC.